Below, one T cell receptor (beta chain) is given with its context. Its antigen is unidentified. Without the conserved terminal phenylalanine or tryptophan, this CDR3 likely stems from a read error. Trimming removed 1 base from V and 4 bases from J, with 10 bases in between. Germline V CDR1 and CDR2: MNHNS, SASEGT. The CDR3 spans 14 residues. PCR primers comprised 60 Vbeta and 13 Jbeta primers. Clones were sequenced by immunoSEQ multiplex PCR, and TCRdb holds only the in-frame ones, with some missing. Altogether some 140,000 clones are present, approximately 87% being singletons, with the ten largest covering roughly 5%. This sample is drawn from a study of cytomegalovirus exposure and HLA in healthy donors. Overall study results and limits: TCR beta sequences reportedly predicted the HLA-A and HLA-B alleles of most subjects accurately. Most of the TCR beta V segments (in an earlier analysis) were productive either about 90% or about 30% of the time.

This clonotype was sampled from a woman aged 25 to 39 in good health and CMV-seronegative. Sequenced input: PBMCs. The gene calls are TRBV6-1 and TRBJ1-2; D remains ambiguous. In DNA, the CDR3 is TGTGCCAGCAGTGAAGTCCGGGGTAGCTATGGCTACACCCTC. This sequence encodes CASSEVRGSYGYTL.